This T cell receptor (beta chain) is from a study of shared clonotypes between healthy human individuals. The table came from immunoSEQ multiplex PCR; TCRdb's copy has only in-frame clones and leaves some out. The sample lists about 2.3 million clones, over 90% seen once, with 0.3% to 0.4% in the top ten. V was pared by 3 bases and J by 4 bases, with 19 bases between. The CDR3 contains 17 residues. Germline CDR1 SEHNR, CDR2 FQNEAQ (reference sequence). The chain uses TRBV7-9 and TRBJ1-3, with D perhaps matching TRBD1 (6 bases). Input material: naive CD4+ T cells from PBMCs. As to subset: CD45RA+ positively selected. The TCR comes from a man in his late teens or twenties in good health. Some clones in this sample may be carry-over from other donors' samples. The CDR3 region has the DNA TGTGCCAGCAGCTTTTCCCTTCCTGGGACACCCGGAAACACCATATATTTT. Protein product: CASSFSLPGTPGNTIYF.